Reported below is one T cell receptor (beta chain). What this receptor recognizes is not known. Base quality data are lacking; no much larger clone is found one base away. In total, 666 healthy bone marrow donors made up the cohort. At the time of sampling, every cohort member was nominally healthy, though immune exposures that went unrecorded were likely present. The donor tested CMV seronegative, placing the donor among the 352 seronegative members of the cohort. Each donor provided a peripheral blood sample, and peripheral blood mononuclear cells were used for TCR beta sequencing. Genomic DNA extraction from the blood cell samples was performed with the Qiagen DNeasy Blood Extraction Kit. This entry belongs to a study of cytomegalovirus exposure and HLA in healthy donors (dated 2017 in TCRdb). General notes on the study: An earlier analysis of approximately 600 of the donors reported 250 to 300 Gb of sequence data and around 120 million unique TCR beta sequences from about 179 million T cells. The study aimed to test whether cataloging public T cell receptors could reveal signatures of past pathogen exposure. Both class I and class II loci were covered by HLA typing, at four-digit resolution. The later analysis used no new phenotypic data to find candidate immune exposures, relying instead on TCR beta sequences and their occurrence across donors. All discovery cohort repertoires had been generated using a single sequencing platform. Roughly 5 DR-DQ haplotypes were handled as single units for association and clustering because linkage in the cohort was strong. An early release covering 550 to 650 HLA-typed donors comprised approximately 300 gigabases of sequencing data and around 86 million unique TCR sequences. Of the 300 to 450 genotyped donors, roughly 80% fell in the genetic ancestry cluster associated with self-reported Caucasian donors. To decide whether each TCR beta V gene segment behaved as functional or pseudogenic, an earlier analysis of approximately 600 of the donors relied on high-throughput TCR beta sequencing. Besides the first cohort of 666 subjects, a separate validation cohort made up of some 110 different subjects was used. Among 398 genotyped donors of the cohort, an average of approximately 240,000 unique TCR beta nucleotide sequences were sequenced per donor, about a sixth of them non-productive. Donor age, sex, ethnicity and CMV serostatus were compiled together with the repertoire data. A later genetic analysis used genome-wide SNP genotypes for about 60% of the roughly 700 donors, treating that subset as a discovery cohort. The study combined high-throughput TCR immunosequencing, statistical association of individual TCRs with disease status, and machine learning to predict cytomegalovirus infection status. A later analysis re-examined previously published TCR beta repertoires from more than 600 donors and added high-resolution HLA genotyping to investigate patterns of TCR occurrence. The study used immunosequencing to profile the T cell repertoires of more than 650 subjects and linked those repertoires to cytomegalovirus serostatus. Typing coverage varied by locus: about 629-640 donors for A, B, C, DRB1 and DQB1; approximately 500 for DQA1; 600 to 610 for DPA1; fewer than 480 for DPB1. The study at large found these results: In a later genetic analysis, a missense DCLRE1C variant was associated with V-gene and J-gene trimming of TCR beta chains, and the association was replicated in an independent cohort. Linkage disequilibrium might explain the correlated functional status among segregating V segments, but an unknown experimental factor could not be ruled out. Because some donors lacked HLA typing at each locus, the association tests relied only on the typed subset. A cluster of highly shared sequence variants was judged likely to be a technical artifact of the sequencing pipeline. According to a later analysis, TCR association rates differed among HLA loci, with DRB1 alleles showing the most associated TCRs and HLA-C alleles showing the fewest. Because counts were too low, roughly 16 rarely observed V segments, including chromosome 9 orphons, were excluded from the earlier analysis of around 640 of the donors. CMV serostatus was the only immune exposure information available for the cohort. In vitro tests confirmed that a few of the cytomegalovirus-associated TCR beta chains recognize cytomegalovirus antigens. The classifier was reported to diagnose cytomegalovirus status with high specificity and sensitivity in both the original cohort and the validation cohort. A later analysis found that HLA-associated TCR beta chains were more clonally expanded and had lower generation probabilities than equally common non-associated chains. When HLA alleles, especially DR and DQ, strongly co-occurred, attributing TCR associations to individual alleles was difficult. In a later analysis, several top co-occurrence clusters were reported to appear linked to parvovirus B19, influenza, CMV and Epstein-Barr virus. The cohort was sequenced for TCR beta chains only, and without alpha or paired-chain data the features that could be detected were limited. While some public TCRs were present in many individuals, most TCR sequences turned up only very rarely across donors. In a later analysis, around 17,000 TCR beta sequences were associated with specific HLA alleles at a false discovery rate of 0.05. In an earlier analysis of about 540 of the donors, most TCR beta V segments were observed in productive rearrangements about 87% or about 30% of the time, broadly matching IMGT annotations. Presence/absence analyses assumed roughly uniform sequencing depth across donors, an assumption that may not hold. Compared with the roughly 700-donor mean, donors in an Asian-associated ancestry cluster had fewer N-insertions in productive TCRs, according to a later genetic analysis. A further reported finding was that TCR beta sequences accurately predicted the HLA-A and HLA-B alleles for most subjects in the first cohort. In the study, about 150 TCR beta chains were listed as associated with cytomegalovirus. A later analysis found that most CMV-associated TCR beta chains appeared HLA-restricted, with HLA associations seemingly driven largely by CMV exposure. Because the 87-base-pair reads could not distinguish some IMGT-functional V segments, including TRBV6-2 and TRBV6-3, those segments were excluded. The authors suggested that the approach could potentially be generalized to other disease states and immunological phenotypes.

The library was obtained by the immunoSEQ multiplex PCR assay. For the multiplex PCR, a mixture combining 60 forward primers for TCR Vbeta segments and 13 reverse primers for TCR Jbeta segments was used. The CDR3 region of rearranged TCR beta genes was amplified from genomic DNA with a multiplex PCR assay. The amplified TCR beta libraries were sequenced on the Illumina HiSeq System as 87-base-pair reads. The published analysis was carried out like this. A later analysis counted tens of millions of unique TCR beta chains across the 500 to 850 repertoires, and around 9.9 million of these chains were shared by at least two donors. Raw reads were error-corrected and collapsed into unique sequences with a nearest-neighbor algorithm that merged closely related sequences to remove PCR and sequencing errors. To assign V, D and J gene segments, CDR3 sequences were aligned to IMGT reference sequences. For a sequence to be retained, a match of at least six nucleotides to both a V gene segment and a J gene segment was required. Rearrangements were called productive when the CDR3 lacked stop codons and stayed in frame with V and J; all others were non-productive. CDR3 was defined by IMGT convention, running from the second conserved V-encoded cysteine to the conserved J-encoded phenylalanine. In an earlier analysis of around 640 of the donors, sequences lacking an unambiguous match to a single V gene segment were excluded. In an earlier analysis of approximately 550 of the donors, V segments were called functional above 56.7% productive rearrangements and were called segregating when the between-donor standard deviation exceeded 5%. A statistical classification framework was built for diagnosing cytomegalovirus status from the catalog of TCR beta chain sequences. V and J gene assignment, in a later analysis, came from comparing TCR nucleotide sequences with IMGT/GENE-DB human TR gene sequences. Using the TCRdist pipeline, a later analysis assigned CDR3 sequences along with most-parsimonious VDJ recombination scenarios. In a later analysis, each TCR beta chain was defined by its CDR3 amino acid sequence together with its V-gene family, and reads lacking a unique V-gene family were excluded. As a way to deal with suspected cross-contamination and a sequencing artifact, a later analysis dropped hundreds of nucleotide sequences that were highly shared and had low generation probability. In a later analysis, a clonal expansion index for each public chain was calculated from normalized within-repertoire ranks of inferred template counts. In a later analysis, generation probabilities were computed using a VDJ recombination model fitted to out-of-frame rearrangements, and the results were checked against IGoR. A later analysis scored TCR-TCR, TCR-HLA and TCR-CMV co-occurrence with hypergeometric tests, applying a repertoire-size bias correction to TCR pairs. In a later analysis, false discovery rates were estimated by permuting HLA or CMV assignments 20 times. In a later analysis, co-occurring TCRs were grouped using DBSCAN, and TCRdist sequence similarity was added for clustering within HLA-allele-positive subsets. For co-occurrence clustering, repertoires with fewer than 30,000 or more than 120,000 public chains were excluded, along with five or six repertoires with anomalous nucleotide sharing. This is the immuneACCESS table as TCRdb keeps it, with only in-frame sequences that have V and J called. A part of the clones is gone; compared with another copy, unresolved V genes explain less than half, and the rest is unexplained. V, J and clone size were drawn from that table, and D and trimming were deduced from the DNA. This sample has about 250,000 clones in its table, and more than 70% of those were observed once. About 0.47% of the sample comes from the top ten.

From the cysteine up to the phenylalanine, the CDR3 has a length of 13 residues. Only the CDR3 part of the read is kept: 39 bases, read in frame from the first base. V loses 4 bases, J loses 0 bases, and the germline ends lie 4 bases apart. The germline V gene supplies CDR1 SQVTM and CDR2 ANQGSEA. This TCR came from a boy aged 5-17 years in good health and CMV-seronegative. Here the chain combines TRBV29-1 and TRBJ2-6; no D gene call is confident. Sequenced sample: PBMCs. The CDR3 is CSVGSSGANVLTF. DNA sequence: TGCAGCGTTGGCAGCTCTGGGGCCAACGTCCTGACTTTC.